Shown below are 8 T cell receptor beta chains from a single sample sequenced in a study of identical twins. TCRdb re-analysed the 5' RACE reads in MiXCR, keeping a single row per CDR3 protein. The top ten hold 0.98% of the sample, which has hundreds of thousands of distinct CDR3 sequences, 8% to 9% seen once. The sample was also linked to a second study, of yellow fever vaccine responses in identical twins.

What was sequenced was PBMCs. The receptor set was obtained from a woman aged 18-29 years in good health.

This clonotype was seen only a few times. The chain joins TRBV29-1 to TRBJ1-1; D is unresolved. Trimming removed 7 bases at V and 1 base at J, with 10 bases between. The CDR3 is made up of 12 amino acids. From germline, CDR1 is SQVTM and CDR2 ANQGSEA. CDR3 coding DNA: TGCAGCGCTAACAGAGGGAACACTGAAGCTTTCTTT. It specifies CSANRGNTEAFF.

This clonotype was detected ten times or more. The genes are TRBV20-1 and TRBJ1-2; weak D call: TRBD1 (6 bases). The CDR3 consists of 13 residues. Between the trimmed V and J ends, which lost 3 bases and 8 bases, there was a span of 16 bases. Germline CDR1 and CDR2: DFQATT and SNEGSKA (reference sequence). CDR3 loop: CSASGQPKNGYTF. DNA of the CDR3: TGCAGTGCTAGTGGACAGCCTAAGAACGGCTACACCTTC.

There are many counts of this clonotype. The gene calls are TRBV29-1 and TRBJ1-2; TRBD1 aligns across 8 bases. Unmatched junction bases numbered 6, after V lost 6 bases and J lost 0 bases. CDR1 is SQVTM, CDR2 ANQGSEA, per germline. The CDR3 is 14 residues long. CDR3 residues: CSVNQQGANYGYTF. The CDR3 DNA reads as TGCAGCGTAAATCAACAGGGGGCTAACTATGGCTACACCTTC.

Only a few counts were recorded for this clonotype. The V call is TRBV12-5, the J call TRBJ2-5, with D possibly matching TRBD1 (5 bases). The CDR3 spans 16 residues. The V gene lost 7 bases and the J gene lost 2 bases, with 20 bases spanning the gap. CDR1 and CDR2 (germline): LGHNT, FRNRAP. The chain's CDR3 is CASALIPGNRQETQYF. DNA of the CDR3: TGTGCTAGTGCCCTAATCCCAGGGAACCGACAAGAGACCCAGTACTTC.

The chain links TRBV28 to TRBJ2-7, with 7 positions matching TRBD2. The CDR3 is 14 amino acids. V gave up 6 bases and J gave up 1 base; unmatched junction bases: 6. In germline, CDR1 is MDHEN, CDR2 SYDVKM. The CDR3 bases are TGTGCCAGCAGGAGTAGCGGGCGGTCCTACGAGCAGTACTTC. The encoded protein is CASRSSGRSYEQYF.

This chain uses TRBV12-3 or TRBV12-4 with TRBJ1-2; 7 bases are shared with TRBD1. The J segment lost 2 bases and the V segment lost 6 bases, leaving 15 bases of the junction unmatched. This CDR3 comprises 17 residues. The CDR3 here is CASRDYNGQALNYGYTF. In DNA form, the CDR3 reads TGTGCCAGCAGGGATTACAATGGACAGGCATTAAACTATGGCTACACCTTC.

This clonotype has a count of ten or more. The chain uses TRBV5-1 and TRBJ2-3; 8 nucleotides match TRBD1. The CDR3 runs to 15 residues. Germline assignment: CDR1 SGHRS and CDR2 YFSETQ. After removal of 2 bases from V and 1 base from J, the junction contained 3 bases not matched to a gene. DNA for the CDR3: TGCGCCAGCAGCTTTGGACAGGGAGGCACAGATACGCAGTATTTT. Amino acid sequence: CASSFGQGGTDTQYF.

There are a few counts of this clonotype. J is TRBJ2-4 and V is TRBV6-2 or TRBV6-3; D is undetermined. The CDR3 covers 16 residues. CDR1 and CDR2 from the germline V gene are MNHEY and SVGEGT. Trimming left V 0 bases short and J 6 bases short, with 15 bases between. The CDR3 DNA follows: TGTGCCAGCAGTTACTCGACATCTGATCTGGGAAACATTCAGTACTTC. This codes for CASSYSTSDLGNIQYF.